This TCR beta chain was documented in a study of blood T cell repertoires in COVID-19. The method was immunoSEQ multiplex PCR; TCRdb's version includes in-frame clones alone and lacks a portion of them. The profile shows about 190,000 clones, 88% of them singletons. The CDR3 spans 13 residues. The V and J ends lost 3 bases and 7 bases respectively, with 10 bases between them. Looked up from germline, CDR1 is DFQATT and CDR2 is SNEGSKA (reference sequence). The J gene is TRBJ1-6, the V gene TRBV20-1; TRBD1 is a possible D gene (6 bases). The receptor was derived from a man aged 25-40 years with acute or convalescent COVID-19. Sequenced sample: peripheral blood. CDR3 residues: CSASRQGNSPLHF. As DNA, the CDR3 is TGCAGTGCTAGTCGGCAGGGGAATTCACCCCTCCACTTT.